The 3 T cell receptor beta chains given below trace back to one sample, sequenced in a study of T cells after yellow fever vaccination. Via MiXCR, TCRdb re-called the 5' RACE reads, giving one row per CDR3 protein. The sample has some 320,000 distinct CDR3 sequences; roughly 10% are singletons. Sequencing was performed on CD4+ T cells sorted from PBMCs, taken 45 days after the yellow fever booster vaccination. The source of these receptors is a man aged 18 to 30 who received the YFV17D yellow fever vaccine.

This clonotype was seen more than once but under ten times. The rearrangement links TRBV4-2 to TRBJ2-5, with D unclear. The V gene lost 7 bases and the J gene lost 2 bases, with 17 bases spanning the gap. Germline V lookup: CDR1 LGHNA, CDR2 YNFKEQ. The CDR3 covers 15 residues. As DNA, the CDR3 is TGTGCCAGCAACTCCGGTCAAGGCTATCAAGAGACCCAGTACTTC. It translates to CASNSGQGYQETQYF.

This clonotype was recorded a few times. The chain combines TRBV5-6 with TRBJ1-1; TRBD1 agrees at 7 bases. Germline V gene sequence: CDR1 SGHDT, CDR2 YYEEEE. The CDR3 consists of 15 residues. With 2 bases clipped from V and 2 bases from J, the junction kept 6 bases outside the gene matches. CDR3 sequence reads: CASSFETGLNTEAFF. CDR3 bases: TGTGCCAGCAGCTTTGAGACAGGGCTAAACACTGAAGCTTTCTTT.

This clonotype came up many times. The chain couples TRBV24-1 to TRBJ1-4; 7 nucleotides agree with TRBD1. Germline CDR1 and CDR2: KGHDR and SFDVKD. This CDR3 is 14 amino acids long. V shed 8 bases, J shed 4 bases, and the junction held 6 bases outside the gene matches. CDR3: CATTPGQSNEKLFF. The CDR3 nucleotides are TGTGCCACCACCCCGGGACAGAGTAATGAAAAACTGTTTTTT.